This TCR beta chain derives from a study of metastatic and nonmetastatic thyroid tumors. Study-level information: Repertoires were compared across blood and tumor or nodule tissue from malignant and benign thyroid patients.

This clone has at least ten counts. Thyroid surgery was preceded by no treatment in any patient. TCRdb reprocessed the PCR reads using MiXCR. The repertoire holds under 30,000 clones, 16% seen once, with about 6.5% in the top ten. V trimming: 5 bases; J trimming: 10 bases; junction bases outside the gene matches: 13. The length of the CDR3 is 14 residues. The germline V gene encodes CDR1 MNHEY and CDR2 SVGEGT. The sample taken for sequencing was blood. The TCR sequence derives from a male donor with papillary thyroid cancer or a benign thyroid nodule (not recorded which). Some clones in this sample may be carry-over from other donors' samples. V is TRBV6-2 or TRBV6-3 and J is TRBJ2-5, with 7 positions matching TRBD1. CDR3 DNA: TGTGCCAGCAGTCATGACAGGGCTACAGTGAGCCAGTACTTC. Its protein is CASSHDRATVSQYF.